This entry is about one T cell receptor beta chain. The target antigen is unknown. Each CDR3 protein gets one entry after TCRdb re-called the 5' RACE reads with MiXCR. Of 200,000 to 300,000 distinct CDR3 sequences in the sample, approximately 7% were seen once. V dropped 1 base and J dropped 7 bases, with 5 bases sitting between them. The CDR3 covers 12 residues. CDR1 is DFQATT and CDR2 is SNEGSKA in the germline V gene (reference sequence). The sample is drawn from a study of identical twins. Every donor was a healthy Caucasian. Study outcomes and limitations: The study found excess low generation probability among twin-shared out-of-frame alpha sequences. Whereas memory repertoires showed no such difference, abundant cord blood beta clonotypes carried fewer insertions.

The same sample was also used in a study of yellow fever vaccine responses in identical twins.

Material for sequencing was memory (CD45RO+) T cells sorted from blood. J is TRBJ1-6 and V is TRBV20-1; no clear D. The receptor's source is a woman between 18 and 29 years old in good health. DNA of the CDR3: TGCAGTGCTAGAGCCCTGAATTCACCCCTCCACTTT. It is translated as CSARALNSPLHF.